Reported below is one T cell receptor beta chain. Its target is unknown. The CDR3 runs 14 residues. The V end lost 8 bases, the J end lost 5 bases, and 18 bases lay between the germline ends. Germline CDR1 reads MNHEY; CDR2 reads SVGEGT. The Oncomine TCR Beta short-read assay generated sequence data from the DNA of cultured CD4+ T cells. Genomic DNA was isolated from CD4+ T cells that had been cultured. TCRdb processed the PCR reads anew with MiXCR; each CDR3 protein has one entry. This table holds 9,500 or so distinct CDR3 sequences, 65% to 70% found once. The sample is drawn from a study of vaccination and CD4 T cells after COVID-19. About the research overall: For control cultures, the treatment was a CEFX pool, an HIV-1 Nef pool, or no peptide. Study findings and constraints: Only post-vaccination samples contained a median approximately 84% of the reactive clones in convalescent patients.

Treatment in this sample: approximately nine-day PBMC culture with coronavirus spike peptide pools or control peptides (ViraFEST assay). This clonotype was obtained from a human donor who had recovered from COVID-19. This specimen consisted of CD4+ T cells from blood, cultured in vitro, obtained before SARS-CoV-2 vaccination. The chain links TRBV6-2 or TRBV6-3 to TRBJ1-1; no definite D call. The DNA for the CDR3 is TGTGCCAGCGTCAGTCCGGGGTTTCGGACTGAAGCTTTCTTT. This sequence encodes CASVSPGFRTEAFF.